This entry is about one T cell receptor (beta chain). Antigen: not known. The data belong to a study of T cells in women clearing cervical HPV infection. Study in general: Women with histologically confirmed HPV16-related CIN3 or worse, 2 with invasive cancer, served as cases. Cases' blood sampling followed lesion detection by median around 160 days (90 to 200). General observations from the study: Each sample's T-cell count was unknown, possibly confounding richness.

Using immunoSEQ multiplex PCR, the repertoire was profiled, and TCRdb retains in-frame clones only, with some absent. With tens of thousands of clones in the sample, the ten largest clones hold about 8.8%. All donors had a single incident cervical HPV16 infection, not prevalent. The source is a woman aged 18-70 years with a cervical HPV16 infection that either progressed to CIN3+ or cleared (not recorded which). Sequencing was carried out using blood buffy coat.

Partial CDR3 DNA: TGTGCCAGCAGTGACTCAAGCGGTGGGGGGTCGGATACG. Translated: CASSDSSGGGSDT. The full CDR3 reads CASSDSSGGGSDTQYF. The gene calls are TRBV6-4 and TRBJ2-3; weak D call: TRBD2 (6 bases). The read ends 3 residues shy of where the CDR3 ends; the end is completed using the germline J gene. Per germline, CDR1 MRHNA and CDR2 SNTAGT. This CDR3 comprises 16 residues. V lost 0 bases to trimming and J lost 6 bases, with 16 bases between them.